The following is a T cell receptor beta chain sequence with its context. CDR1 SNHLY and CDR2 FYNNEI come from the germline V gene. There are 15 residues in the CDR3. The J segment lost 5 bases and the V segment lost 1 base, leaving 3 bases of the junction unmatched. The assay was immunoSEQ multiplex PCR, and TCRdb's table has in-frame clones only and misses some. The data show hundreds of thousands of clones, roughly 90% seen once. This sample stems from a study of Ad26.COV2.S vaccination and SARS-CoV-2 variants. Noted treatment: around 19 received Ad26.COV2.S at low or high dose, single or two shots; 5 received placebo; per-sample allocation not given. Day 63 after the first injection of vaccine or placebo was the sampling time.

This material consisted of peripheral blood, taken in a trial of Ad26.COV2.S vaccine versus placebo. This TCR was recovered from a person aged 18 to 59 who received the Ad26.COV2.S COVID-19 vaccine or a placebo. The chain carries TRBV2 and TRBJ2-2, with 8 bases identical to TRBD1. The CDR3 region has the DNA TGTGCCAGCAGTGAAGGGCAGGGGGCGACCGGGGAGCTGTTTTTT. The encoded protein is CASSEGQGATGELFF.